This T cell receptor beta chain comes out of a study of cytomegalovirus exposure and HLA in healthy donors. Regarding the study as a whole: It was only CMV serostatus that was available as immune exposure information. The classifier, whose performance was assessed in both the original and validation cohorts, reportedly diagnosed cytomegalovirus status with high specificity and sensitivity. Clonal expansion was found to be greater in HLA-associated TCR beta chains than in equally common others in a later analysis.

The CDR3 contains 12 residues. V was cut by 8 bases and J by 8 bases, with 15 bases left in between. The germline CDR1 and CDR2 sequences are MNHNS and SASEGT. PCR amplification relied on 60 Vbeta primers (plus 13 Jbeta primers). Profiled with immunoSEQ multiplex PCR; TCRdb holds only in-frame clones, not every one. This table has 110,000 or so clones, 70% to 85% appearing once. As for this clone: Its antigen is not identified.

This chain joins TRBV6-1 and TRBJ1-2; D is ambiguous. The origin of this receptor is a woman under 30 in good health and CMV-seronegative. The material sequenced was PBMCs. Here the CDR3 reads CASAFSNAGYTF. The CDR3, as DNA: TGTGCCAGCGCCTTTAGTAATGCAGGCTACACCTTC.